The 30 T cell receptor beta chains in this list originate from one sample, sequenced in a study of OX40 agonist ivuxolimab in advanced cancers. The receptor library was made with the immunoSEQ multiplex PCR assay. This immuneACCESS table, as held by TCRdb, lists in-frame sequences with V and J called but not all clones. Of the missing ones, under half trace to an unresolved V gene in checked studies; the others have no known cause. The sample includes some 55,000 clones, with approximately 93% observed a single time. The biggest ten clones account for 10% to 15% of the sample. This specimen consisted of CD4+ or CD8+ T cells sorted from blood, obtained in a trial of the OX40 agonist ivuxolimab. These receptors were collected from an adult with an advanced solid tumor such as melanoma, head and neck, liver or kidney cancer.

The CDR3: CASSPTRGSYNEQFF. The CDR3, as DNA: TGCGCCAGCAGCCCAACACGGGGTTCCTACAATGAGCAGTTCTTC. The chain combines TRBV5-1 with TRBJ2-1; D may be TRBD2 (5 bases). The V end was cut by 4 bases, the J end by 1 base, with 12 bases between. This CDR3 comprises 15 residues. CDR1 and CDR2 (germline): SGHRS, YFSETQ. Variable domain in full (rest from reference TRBV5-1 and TRBJ2-1): KAGVTQTPRYLIKTRGQQVTLSCSPISGHRSVSWYQQTPGQGLQFLFEYFSETQRNKGNFPGRFSGRQFSNSRSEMNVSTLELGDSALYLCASSPTRGSYNEQFFGPGTRLTVL.

The chain uses TRBV6-1 and TRBJ2-7; 10 positions match TRBD1. This CDR3 spans 13 amino acids. Germline V gives CDR1 MNHNS, CDR2 SASEGT. V trimming: 5 bases; J trimming: 6 bases; junction bases outside the gene matches: 4. The DNA of the CDR3 is TGTGCCAGCAGTCGGACAGGGGGGCGCGAGCAGTACTTC. This translates into CASSRTGGREQYF.

This clone was seen just once. This sequence joins TRBV21-1 and TRBJ2-1; TRBD1 was called by the table and not checked on the DNA. TRBV21-1 is classified as a pseudogene. The CDR3 consists of 15 residues. The CDR3 nucleotides are TGTGCCAGCAGCCAACAGGGCACAGGGCCCCAACCTCAGTTCTTC. This encodes CASSQQGTGPQPQFF.

This clone was recorded only once. V usage is TRBV6-1 and J usage is TRBJ2-7; tentative D call: TRBD2 (6 bases). The germline V and J ends were trimmed by 3 bases and 1 base, with 10 bases remaining between them. The CDR3 is made up of 14 amino acids. Germline V CDR1 and CDR2: MNHNS, SASEGT. The DNA of the CDR3 is TGTGCCAGCAGTGATTTCGGGGGTTCCTACGAGCAGTACTTC. Translated: CASSDFGGSYEQYF.

This chain joins TRBV19 and TRBJ2-5; 8 nucleotides align to TRBD2. After removal of 7 bases from V and 5 bases from J, the junction contained 15 bases not matched to a gene. Germline CDR1 and CDR2: LNHDA and SQIVND (reference sequence). There are 16 residues in the CDR3. The CDR3 sequence is CASKGLARGHGETQYF. The CDR3 bases are TGTGCCAGTAAAGGACTAGCCCGGGGTCATGGGGAGACCCAGTACTTC. The full variable domain, with the rest looked up from reference TRBV19 and TRBJ2-5, is DGGITQSPKYLFRKEGQNVTLSCEQNLNHDAMYWYRQDPGQGLRLIYYSQIVNDFQKGDIAEGYSVSREKKESFPLTVTSAQKNPTAFYLCASKGLARGHGETQYFGPGTRLLVL.

The chain combines TRBV6-6 with TRBJ1-5; TRBD1 is a possible D gene (5 bases). Per the germline V gene, CDR1 is MNHNY and CDR2 is SVGAGI (reference sequence). Deletions cut 3 bases from V and 5 bases from J, with 14 bases between. CDR3 size: 15 residues. The CDR3 nucleotides are TGTGCCAGCAGTTATGGACATAACGGAGATCAGCCCCAGCATTTT. Encoded protein: CASSYGHNGDQPQHF.

This rearrangement joins TRBV6-1 to TRBJ1-1, with 9 nucleotides matching TRBD1. Germline assignment: CDR1 MNHNS and CDR2 SASEGT. The V and J ends lost 5 bases and 0 bases, in that order; junction bases with no gene match: 1. This CDR3 has 14 residues. The CDR3 sequence: CASSRQGVNTEAFF. The CDR3 DNA follows: TGTGCCAGCAGTCGACAGGGGGTGAACACTGAAGCTTTCTTT.

The gene calls are TRBV4-1 and TRBJ2-7, with D unclear. Germline V gives CDR1 MGHRA, CDR2 YSYEKL. Trimming left V 2 bases short and J 3 bases short, with 8 bases between. This CDR3 is built from 13 residues. The DNA of the CDR3 is TGCGCCAGCAGCCAATTTCGCATCTACGAGCAGTACTTC. Encoded protein: CASSQFRIYEQYF.

This clone was observed a single time. The rearrangement links TRBV29-1 to TRBJ2-1, with TRBD2 matching 9 bases. CDR1 SQVTM and CDR2 ANQGSEA come from the germline V gene. This CDR3 contains 15 residues. The V segment lost 7 bases and the J segment 5 bases; nucleotides outside the gene matches: 12. The CDR3 DNA follows: TGCAGCGCCTCAGGAGTAGGCGGGGGGGACAATGAGCAGTTCTTC. It specifies CSASGVGGGDNEQFF.

V gene TRBV9 combines with J gene TRBJ1-3; 7 nucleotides line up with TRBD1. The CDR3 extends over 15 amino acids. Germline loops: CDR1 SGDLS, CDR2 YYNGEE. J lost 0 bases, V lost 5 bases, and 5 bases had no gene match. The DNA of the CDR3 is TGTGCCAGCAGGGGACAGCAAGGCTCTGGAAACACCATATATTTT. The encoded protein is CASRGQQGSGNTIYF.

This chain uses TRBV10-1 with TRBJ2-7; weak D call: TRBD2 (5 bases). The CDR3 sequence is 14 residues long. CDR1 and CDR2 from the germline V gene are WNHNN and SYGVQD (reference sequence). The ends were cut back, 4 bases at V and 0 bases at J, with 10 bases in the middle. The CDR3: CASSAEETSYEQYF. In DNA form, the CDR3 reads TGCGCCAGCAGTGCGGAGGAAACCTCCTACGAGCAGTACTTC.

This chain joins TRBV18 and TRBJ1-4; no clear D gene. The CDR3 consists of 14 residues. The V end was cut by 6 bases, the J end by 0 bases, with 8 bases between. Per the germline V gene, CDR1 is KGHSH and CDR2 is LQKENI. The chain's CDR3 is CASSASATNEKLFF. The CDR3 DNA follows: TGTGCCAGCTCGGCCAGTGCAACTAATGAAAAACTGTTTTTT.

The chain combines TRBV5-4 with TRBJ2-1, with 9 bases that match TRBD1. Germline assignment: CDR1 SGHNT and CDR2 YYREEE (reference sequence). With V trimmed by 0 bases and J by 2 bases, 9 bases remained unmatched. This CDR3 contains 18 residues. In DNA form, the CDR3 reads TGTGCCAGCAGCTTGGCATCCGTCCACAGGGGGCCCTACAATGAGCAGTTCTTC. Translating it yields CASSLASVHRGPYNEQFF. Based on the CDR3 plus reference TRBV5-4 and TRBJ2-1, the full variable domain is ETGVTQSPTHLIKTRGQQVTLRCSSQSGHNTVSWYQQALGQGPQFIFQYYREEENGRGNFPPRFSGLQFPNYSSELNVNALELDDSALYLCASSLASVHRGPYNEQFFGPGTRLTVL.

V and J are TRBV29-1 and TRBJ1-1, with D perhaps matching TRBD1 (6 bases). V was clipped by 7 bases and J by 0 bases, with 12 bases between them. Germline assignment: CDR1 SQVTM and CDR2 ANQGSEA. The CDR3 runs 13 residues. The DNA for the CDR3 is TGCAGCGCTCAGGGGTACGTGAACACTGAAGCTTTCTTT. Translated: CSAQGYVNTEAFF. Complete variable domain (other parts from reference TRBV29-1 and TRBJ1-1): SAVISQKPSRDICQRGTSLTIQCQVDSQVTMMFWYRQQPGQSLTLIATANQGSEATYESGFVIDKFPISRPNLTFSTLTVSNMSPEDSSIYLCSAQGYVNTEAFFGQGTRLTVV.

This clone has just one count. This chain connects TRBV10-1 to TRBJ2-5; the match to TRBD2 covers 8 bases. Germline values: CDR1 WNHNN, CDR2 SYGVQD (reference sequence). This CDR3 comprises 15 residues. V was clipped by 0 bases and J by 5 bases; unmatched bases: 5. CDR3 protein: CASSESKGGGETQYF. The DNA for the CDR3 is TGCGCCAGCAGTGAGTCGAAAGGCGGGGGGGAGACCCAGTACTTC.

This chain links TRBV27 with TRBJ2-7; tentative D call: TRBD1 (6 bases). V was pared by 6 bases and J by 4 bases, with 7 bases between. Germline lookup yields CDR1 MNHEY and CDR2 SMNVEV (reference sequence). The CDR3 runs to 11 residues. CDR3 DNA sequence: TGTGCCAGCAGCACAGGGTACGAGCAGTACTTC. As protein: CASSTGYEQYF.

The chain employs TRBV7-2 and TRBJ1-1, with unresolved D. Germline values: CDR1 SGHTA, CDR2 FQGNSA. The V end was cut by 7 bases, the J end by 3 bases, with 12 bases between. The CDR3 covers 13 residues. The CDR3 region is CASKAVVYTEAFF. The CDR3 nucleotides are TGTGCCAGCAAGGCAGTAGTATACACTGAAGCTTTCTTT.

In its sample, this clone was seen a few times. The rearrangement uses TRBV5-6 and TRBJ1-1; 7 positions agree with TRBD1. V shed 4 bases and J 5 bases; nucleotides not matched to a gene: 8. The V gene's germline CDR1 is SGHDT and CDR2 YYEEEE. The CDR3 totals 14 residues. The CDR3 is CASSHDREFTEAFF. CDR3 sequence (DNA): TGTGCCAGCAGCCACGACAGGGAATTTACTGAAGCTTTCTTT.

V is TRBV7-9 and J is TRBJ2-5; 12 positions match TRBD2. Germline V lookup: CDR1 SEHNR, CDR2 FQNEAQ (reference sequence). The CDR3 consists of 16 residues. J was trimmed by 4 bases and V by 8 bases; bases with no gene match: 11. The CDR3 sequence is CASSPSLAGGAETQYF. The CDR3 coding sequence is TGTGCCAGCTCACCTTCACTAGCGGGGGGTGCAGAGACCCAGTACTTC.

The genes are TRBV7-8 and TRBJ1-2, with D possibly TRBD1 on 5 matching bases. The CDR3 is 16 amino acids. CDR1 and CDR2 from the germline V gene are SGHVS and FQNEAQ. Trimming removed 5 bases from V and 5 bases from J, with 21 bases in between. The CDR3 loop is CASSHRTVLRGYGYTF. In DNA, the CDR3 is TGTGCCAGCAGCCACAGGACTGTGCTCCGGGGGTATGGCTACACCTTC.

V gene TRBV27 combines with J gene TRBJ2-1; possibly TRBD2 for D (6 bases). CDR3 length: 16 amino acids. V was trimmed by 0 bases and J by 2 bases, leaving 11 bases between them. From germline, CDR1 is MNHEY and CDR2 SMNVEV (reference sequence). CDR3 DNA: TGTGCCAGCAGTTTATCCAGGAGGGTCACCTACAATGAGCAGTTCTTC. This gives the protein CASSLSRRVTYNEQFF.

The V call is TRBV5-4, the J call TRBJ2-7, with D maybe TRBD2 (6 bases). V lost 4 bases and J lost 4, with 18 bases in between. Germline CDR1 and CDR2: SGHNT and YYREEE (reference sequence). The CDR3 has 15 residues. The CDR3 loop is CASSPGGAGPYEQYF. The DNA of the CDR3 is TGTGCCAGCAGCCCCGGGGGAGCGGGTCCTTACGAGCAGTACTTC.

This clone showed up just once. The chain recombines TRBV5-1 with TRBJ1-6; TRBD1 matches 9 bases. V gave up 2 bases and J gave up 10 bases; unmatched junction bases: 7. CDR3 size: 15 residues. CDR1 is SGHRS, CDR2 YFSETQ, per germline. The chain's CDR3 is CASSLQHGQGSPLHF. CDR3 DNA: TGCGCCAGCAGCTTACAACACGGACAGGGGTCACCCCTCCACTTT.

The gene calls are TRBV18 and TRBJ1-5; D is perhaps TRBD1 (6 bases). This CDR3 contains 15 residues. Germline CDR1 KGHSH, CDR2 LQKENI. V lost 5 bases and J lost 0, with 11 bases in between. For the CDR3, the DNA is TGTGCCAGCTCATCAAGGGGGTATAGCAATCAGCCCCAGCATTTT. Its translation is CASSSRGYSNQPQHF.

The chain has TRBV11-2 and TRBJ2-3; TRBD1 agrees at 9 bases. Per the germline V gene, CDR1 is SGHAT and CDR2 is FQNNGV. V was clipped by 4 bases and J by 2 bases; unmatched bases: 4. There are 15 residues in the CDR3. The CDR3 spells CASSSRTGATDTQYF. CDR3 DNA: TGTGCCAGCAGCTCCAGGACAGGGGCCACAGATACGCAGTATTTT.

This clone is a singleton in its sample. The chain recombines TRBV5-6 with TRBJ2-5, with 13 bases lining up with TRBD2. CDR3 length: 15 residues. V dropped 4 bases and J dropped 6; count of bases not matched to a gene: 6. Germline values: CDR1 SGHDT, CDR2 YYEEEE. The chain's CDR3 is CASSARTSGGQTQYF. CDR3 DNA: TGTGCCAGCAGCGCTAGGACTAGCGGGGGCCAGACCCAGTACTTC.

This clone was recorded only once. The chain has TRBV11-2 and TRBJ2-1; the D gene is possibly TRBD2 (5 bases). Germline loops: CDR1 SGHAT, CDR2 FQNNGV. This CDR3 has 17 residues. Trimming left V 2 bases short and J 8 bases short, with 22 bases between. The CDR3 sequence: CASSLSLSGSRLDEQFF. In DNA form, the CDR3 reads TGTGCCAGCAGCTTAAGTCTCTCGGGGAGTCGATTAGATGAGCAGTTCTTC.

The gene calls are TRBV6-1 and TRBJ1-2; no clear D gene. This CDR3 is built from 13 residues. The germline V gene has CDR1 MNHNS and CDR2 SASEGT. V was shortened by 2 bases and J by 7 bases, with 11 bases between the two germline ends. DNA for the CDR3: TGTGCCAGCAGTGAAAATGGTCTATCTGGCTACACCTTC. This sequence encodes CASSENGLSGYTF.

The chain links TRBV7-9 to TRBJ2-3, with D perhaps assigned TRBD1 or TRBD2 (5 bases each). The germline CDR1 and CDR2 sequences are SEHNR and FQNEAQ (reference sequence). Trimming removed 1 base from V and 0 bases from J, with 5 bases in between. The CDR3 is made up of 14 amino acids. CDR3 sequence (DNA): TGTGCCAGCAGCTTAGGGGACAGCACAGATACGCAGTATTTT. It specifies CASSLGDSTDTQYF.

The chain employs TRBV11-1 and TRBJ1-1; D not certain. V was shortened by 1 base and J by 9 bases, with 12 bases between the two germline ends. This CDR3 is built from 13 residues. Germline-derived CDR1 and CDR2 are SGHAT and FQDESV (reference sequence). CDR3 in amino acids: CASSLDQVHQAFF. In nucleotides, the CDR3 is TGTGCCAGCAGCTTAGATCAGGTCCACCAAGCTTTCTTT.